This T cell receptor (beta chain) emerged from a study of cytomegalovirus exposure and HLA in healthy donors (dated by TCRdb to 2017 to 2019). Regarding the study in general: According to an earlier analysis of 550 to 750 of the donors, about 180 million T cells yielded 100 million or so unique TCR beta sequences and 250 to 350 Gb of sequence data. Roughly 300 gigabases of sequencing data and around 87 million unique TCR sequences were included in an early release covering about 700 HLA-typed donors. Among the approximately 400 genotyped donors, about 85% belonged to the genetic ancestry cluster associated with self-reported Caucasian donors. The study aimed to test whether cataloging public T cell receptors could reveal signatures of past pathogen exposure. The study profiled the T cell repertoires of hundreds of subjects by immunosequencing and related them to cytomegalovirus serostatus. In addition to the first cohort of around 670 subjects, a separate validation cohort of 130 or so different subjects was used. To predict cytomegalovirus infection status, the study combined high-throughput TCR immunosequencing, statistical association of individual TCRs with disease status, and machine learning. In a later analysis, previously published TCR beta repertoires from hundreds of donors were re-analyzed and high-resolution HLA genotyping was added so that TCR occurrence patterns could be studied. Rather than drawing on any new phenotypic data, the later analysis identified candidate immune exposures from TCR beta sequences and the way those sequences occurred across donors. An earlier analysis of approximately 580 of the donors used high-throughput TCR beta sequencing to judge whether each TCR beta V gene segment behaved as functional or pseudogenic. Donor age, sex, ethnicity and CMV serostatus were compiled together with the repertoire data. Genome-wide SNP genotypes for about 55% of the 666 donors were used in a later genetic analysis, which treated that subset as a discovery cohort. Every discovery cohort repertoire had been produced on one sequencing platform. HLA typing included class I and class II loci at four-digit resolution. The number of typed donors differed by locus: roughly 620-630 for A, B, C, DRB1 and DQB1; about 520 for DQA1; approximately 600 for DPA1; and some 450 for DPB1. Five DR-DQ haplotypes were treated as single units for association and clustering because of strong linkage in the cohort. On average, 235,054 unique TCR beta nucleotide sequences were sequenced per donor among roughly 430 genotyped donors of the cohort, with roughly 18% of those sequences being non-productive.

Including the terminal cysteine and phenylalanine, the CDR3 comprises 15 residues. Left in the record is the CDR3 DNA by itself, 45 bases read in frame from the first base. The germline V end is reduced by 1 base and the J end by 4 bases; junction bases left unmatched: 5. CDR1 and CDR2 are read off the germline V gene (reference sequence) as SEHNR and FQNEAQ. Overall study outcomes, separate from this receptor: Correlated functional status among segregating V segments might be attributable to linkage disequilibrium, but an unknown experimental factor could not be ruled out. The 87-base-pair reads could not distinguish some IMGT-functional V segments, including TRBV6-2 and TRBV6-3, so those segments were excluded. In an earlier analysis of 500 to 650 of the donors, most TCR beta V segments appeared in productive rearrangements about 90% or about 30% of the time, broadly matching IMGT annotations. Three of the identified cytomegalovirus-associated TCR beta chains were confirmed in vitro to be specific for cytomegalovirus antigens. Immune exposure information for the cohort was limited to CMV serostatus. A later analysis found that TCR association rates varied across HLA loci, with DRB1 alleles showing the most associated TCRs and HLA-C alleles the fewest. Because counts were too low, about 18 rarely observed V segments, including chromosome 9 orphons, were excluded from the earlier analysis of several hundred of the donors. Most CMV-associated TCR beta chains appeared to be HLA-restricted in a later analysis, and the HLA associations seemed to be driven largely by CMV exposure. According to the authors, the approach could potentially be generalized to other disease states and immunological phenotypes. Because HLA typing was missing for some donors at each locus, association tests included only the typed subset. In a later analysis, several top co-occurrence clusters were reported to appear linked to parvovirus B19, influenza, CMV and Epstein-Barr virus. When HLA alleles, especially DR and DQ, strongly co-occurred, attributing TCR associations to individual alleles was difficult. Most TCR sequences were observed very rarely across donors, whereas some public TCRs were present in many individuals. Compared with the 666-donor mean, donors in an Asian-associated ancestry cluster had fewer N-insertions in productive TCRs, according to a later genetic analysis. A further reported finding was that TCR beta sequences accurately predicted the HLA-A and HLA-B alleles for most subjects in the first cohort. Specific HLA alleles were associated with roughly 16,000 TCR beta sequences at a false discovery rate of 0.05 in a later analysis. Sequencing depth was assumed to be roughly uniform across donors in the presence/absence analyses, though that assumption may not hold. In a later genetic analysis, a missense DCLRE1C variant was associated with V-gene and J-gene trimming of TCR beta chains, and the association was replicated in an independent cohort. Cytomegalovirus status was reported to be diagnosed by the classifier with high specificity and sensitivity in both the original and validation cohorts. In the study, some 160 TCR beta chains were listed as associated with cytomegalovirus. In a later analysis, HLA-associated TCR beta chains were found to be more clonally expanded and to have lower generation probabilities than equally common non-associated chains. The cohort was sequenced for TCR beta chains only, and without alpha or paired-chain data the features that could be detected were limited. A cluster of highly shared sequence variants was judged likely to be a technical artifact of the sequencing pipeline.

Library preparation employed the immunoSEQ multiplex PCR assay. For the multiplex PCR, a mixture combining 60 forward primers for TCR Vbeta segments and 13 reverse primers for TCR Jbeta segments was used. The CDR3 region of rearranged TCR beta genes was amplified from genomic DNA by a multiplex PCR assay. The Illumina HiSeq System was used to sequence the amplified TCR beta libraries as 87-base-pair reads. Under the source paper's analysis protocol: A later analysis tallied around 87 million unique TCR beta chains across the roughly 610 repertoires, and approximately 9.9 million of those chains were shared by two or more donors. A nearest-neighbor algorithm error-corrected the raw reads and collapsed the reads into unique sequences, merging closely related sequences to remove PCR and sequencing errors. Alignment of CDR3 sequences to IMGT reference sequences was used to assign V, D and J gene segments. For a sequence to be retained, a match of at least six nucleotides to both a V gene segment and a J gene segment was required. Rearrangements were called productive when the CDR3 lacked stop codons and stayed in frame with V and J; all others were non-productive. CDR3 was defined according to IMGT convention as the region running from the second conserved V-encoded cysteine to the conserved J-encoded phenylalanine. The earlier analysis of 500 to 750 of the donors excluded any sequence lacking an unambiguous match to a single V gene segment. In an earlier analysis of approximately 590 of the donors, V segments were called functional above 56.7% productive rearrangements and were called segregating when the between-donor standard deviation exceeded 5%. To diagnose cytomegalovirus status from the catalog of TCR beta chain sequences, a statistical classification framework was built. In a later analysis, TCR nucleotide sequences were compared against IMGT/GENE-DB human TR gene sequences so that V and J genes could be assigned. In a later analysis, CDR3 sequences and most-parsimonious VDJ recombination scenarios were assigned using the TCRdist pipeline. In a later analysis, every TCR beta chain was defined by the combination of its CDR3 amino acid sequence and its V-gene family, and reads without a unique V-gene family were dropped. In a later analysis, 500 to 650 highly shared, low-generation-probability nucleotide sequences were removed to address suspected cross-contamination and a sequencing artifact. For each public chain, a later analysis derived a clonal expansion index from normalized ranks of inferred template counts within each repertoire. In a later analysis, generation probabilities were computed using a VDJ recombination model fitted to out-of-frame rearrangements, and the results were checked against IGoR. Hypergeometric tests were used in a later analysis to score TCR-TCR, TCR-HLA and TCR-CMV co-occurrence, with a repertoire-size bias correction applied to the TCR pairs. In a later analysis, false discovery rates were estimated by permuting HLA or CMV assignments 20 times. In a later analysis, co-occurring TCRs were grouped using DBSCAN, with TCRdist sequence similarity added in when clustering inside HLA-allele-positive subsets. Co-occurrence clustering excluded repertoires with fewer than 30,000 or more than 120,000 public chains, plus five with anomalous nucleotide sharing. TCRdb stores this immuneACCESS table with in-frame sequences only. Part of the clones is absent; in the studies checked, under half of the shortfall reflects unresolved V genes, and no reason is known for the rest. That table supplies the V and J calls and clone size; D and trimming were determined from the DNA. A total of over 85,000 clones appear in this sample, approximately 80% of them only once. The ten most abundant clones make up approximately 4% of the sample.

Remarks on this clone: There is no known antigen for this receptor. There are no base qualities to consult, and no much larger clone falls within one base.

The cohort consisted of more than 650 healthy bone marrow donors. Cohort members were all nominally healthy when sampled, although unrecorded immune exposures were likely present. The donor tested CMV seropositive and was one of the 289 seropositive cohort members. A peripheral blood sample was provided by each donor, and peripheral blood mononuclear cells were used for TCR beta sequencing. Genomic DNA extraction from the blood cell samples was performed with the Qiagen DNeasy Blood Extraction Kit. This chain is built from TRBV7-9 and TRBJ2-7; 9 bases in between match TRBD1. This clonotype was obtained from a female donor in good health and CMV-seropositive. Specimen: PBMCs. This receptor has the CDR3 CASSLVLGTGYEQYF. The nucleotide sequence reads TGTGCCAGCAGCTTAGTTTTGGGGACAGGGTACGAGCAGTACTTC.